The 14 T cell receptor beta chains listed next were all sequenced from one sample in a study of shared clonotypes between healthy human individuals. Clones were read by immunoSEQ multiplex PCR, and TCRdb kept only the in-frame ones, dropping some. Found here are over a million clones, around 98.5% of them singletons; the top ten hold over 0.3%. Source material: naive CD4+ T cells sorted from blood. Subset of the sample: CD45RA+ positively selected. Every receptor here comes from a man younger than 45 in good health.

This chain joins TRBV5-4 and TRBJ2-7, with D hard to call. Germline values: CDR1 SGHNT, CDR2 YYREEE (reference sequence). V lost 4 bases to trimming and J lost 7 bases, with 18 bases between them. This CDR3 contains 14 residues. The CDR3 spells CASSEGPAVGEQYF. CDR3 DNA: TGTGCCAGCAGCGAAGGGCCCGCTGTAGGGGAGCAGTACTTC.

In regard to this clone: Other DNA sequences in this sample translate to the same CDR3. The V gene is TRBV7-9, the J gene TRBJ1-5, with a weak D call TRBD1 (5 bases). The germline gives CDR1 SEHNR, CDR2 FQNEAQ (reference sequence). The CDR3 is 14 amino acids. The V end was cut by 6 bases, the J end by 1 base, with 10 bases between. In DNA, the CDR3 is TGTGCCAGCAGTCCTAGGGGAAGCAATCAGCCCCAGCATTTT. This sequence encodes CASSPRGSNQPQHF. Full variable domain (remainder filled in from reference TRBV7-9 and TRBJ1-5): DTGVSQNPRHKITKRGQNVTFRCDPISEHNRLYWYRQTLGQGPEFLTYFQNEAQLEKSRLLSDRFSAERPKGSFSTLEIQRTEQGDSAMYLCASSPRGSNQPQHFGDGTRLSIL.

The chain couples TRBV11-3 to TRBJ2-3; D gene ambiguous. The CDR3 is made up of 11 amino acids. Looked up from germline, CDR1 is SGHNT and CDR2 is YENEEA. Trimming took off 8 bases at V and 4 bases at J, with 7 bases between the two ends. The CDR3 sequence: CASAGSDTQYF. The CDR3 region has the DNA TGTGCCAGCGCCGGGTCAGATACGCAGTATTTT.

V and J are TRBV20-1 and TRBJ2-3, with TRBD2 matching over 7 bases. This CDR3 contains 11 residues. The germline V gene has CDR1 DFQATT and CDR2 SNEGSKA (reference sequence). V lost 5 bases, J lost 9 bases, and 5 bases stayed unmatched. The DNA for the CDR3 is TGCAGTGCTGCCCCGGGGGGAACGCAGTATTTT. Translation gives CSAAPGGTQYF.

In regard to this clone: An end of the junction differs from the germline gene, which may be a read error. Additional DNA sequences in this sample encode the identical CDR3. V is TRBV15 and J is TRBJ1-1; D remains ambiguous. The CDR3 is made up of 12 amino acids. The germline V gene encodes CDR1 LNHNV and CDR2 YYDKDF (reference sequence). The CDR3 nucleotides read TGTGCTACCAGCTTACAGCGTGGTGAAGCTTTCTTT. Translating gives CATSLQRGEAFF.

The rearrangement uses TRBV6-1 and TRBJ1-2, with 7 positions matching TRBD1. Germline V lookup: CDR1 MNHNS, CDR2 SASEGT. The CDR3 contains 14 residues. V was clipped by 10 bases and J by 6 bases; unmatched bases: 14. The CDR3 DNA sequence: TGTGCCACCCTCGAAGGGGGCAGGAGGGATGGCTACACCTTC. This encodes CATLEGGRRDGYTF.

The V call is TRBV18, the J call TRBJ1-1; 12 nucleotides align to TRBD1. From germline, CDR1 is KGHSH and CDR2 LQKENI. V gave up 2 bases and J gave up 4 bases; unmatched junction bases: 11. The CDR3 totals 18 residues. The CDR3 spells CASSPYGTGGFRSTEAFF. Written as DNA, the CDR3 is TGTGCCAGCTCACCATACGGGACAGGGGGCTTTAGAAGCACTGAAGCTTTCTTT.

The CDR3 is CASSLAGRHTQYF. The DNA for the CDR3 is TGTGCCAGCAGCTTAGCGGGACGGCATACGCAGTATTTT. The chain recombines TRBV7-2 with TRBJ2-3; D may match TRBD1 or TRBD2 (5 bases each). The CDR3 has 13 amino acids. With 0 bases removed from V and 7 bases from J, the gap between germline ends came to 8 bases. From germline, CDR1 is SGHTA and CDR2 FQGNSA.

The chain uses TRBV19 and TRBJ1-1; D gene unclear. This CDR3 contains 15 residues. In germline, CDR1 is LNHDA, CDR2 SQIVND (reference sequence). V gave up 5 bases and J gave up 1 base, with 14 bases separating them. For the CDR3, the DNA is TGTGCCAGTAGTCCACCCCCCGCCGGGAACACTGAAGCTTTCTTT. It is translated as CASSPPPAGNTEAFF.

This chain links TRBV25-1 with TRBJ2-7; 12 bases agree with TRBD1. V gave up 5 bases and J gave up 6 bases; unmatched junction bases: 14. Germline CDR1 reads MGHDK; CDR2 reads SYGVNS. The CDR3 loop spans 17 amino acids. The CDR3 spells CASSIPPLGTGGFEQYF. CDR3 sequence (DNA): TGTGCCAGCAGTATACCCCCTCTGGGGACAGGGGGCTTCGAGCAGTACTTC.

The chain uses TRBV28 and TRBJ1-5; TRBD1 is a possible D gene (6 bases). Germline loops: CDR1 MDHEN, CDR2 SYDVKM. The CDR3 covers 14 residues. The V end lost 4 bases, the J end lost 7 bases, and 14 bases lay between the germline ends. CDR3 nucleotides: TGTGCCAGCAGTTCCCTCGGGGGCGAACAGCCCCAGCATTTT. This sequence encodes CASSSLGGEQPQHF.

J is TRBJ2-3 and V is TRBV5-1, with 7 bases lining up with TRBD1. This CDR3 region has 15 residues. Germline values: CDR1 SGHRS, CDR2 YFSETQ. The V segment lost 0 bases and the J segment 5 bases; nucleotides outside the gene matches: 6. Here the CDR3 DNA reads TGCGCCAGCAGCTTGGGGAAGGGGGCCGGAGATACGCAGTATTTT. Its translation: CASSLGKGAGDTQYF. The full variable domain, in which reference TRBV5-1 and TRBJ2-3 provide the parts outside the CDR3, is KAGVTQTPRYLIKTRGQQVTLSCSPISGHRSVSWYQQTPGQGLQFLFEYFSETQRNKGNFPGRFSGRQFSNSRSEMNVSTLELGDSALYLCASSLGKGAGDTQYFGPGTRLTVL.

Only one count was recorded for this clone. V usage is TRBV27 and J usage is TRBJ2-3; D may match TRBD1 or TRBD2 (5 bases each). The CDR3 covers 15 residues. Germline values: CDR1 MNHEY, CDR2 SMNVEV (reference sequence). V gave up 6 bases and J gave up 5 bases, with 18 bases separating them. CDR3 sequence: CASSPRGTRQDTQYF. Here the CDR3 DNA reads TGTGCCAGCAGCCCCAGAGGGACCAGGCAAGATACGCAGTATTTT.

The chain is built from TRBV18 and TRBJ2-6; TRBD1 matches at 7 bases. Looked up from germline, CDR1 is KGHSH and CDR2 is LQKENI. This CDR3 is built from 19 residues. V was pared by 6 bases and J by 4 bases, with 18 bases of the junction left unmatched. CDR3 nucleotide sequence: TGTGCCAGCTCTCACACGAAAACAGGGGCGAGGACCGGGGCCAACGTCCTGACTTTC. Protein product: CASSHTKTGARTGANVLTF.